The clone carrying this T cell receptor (beta chain) was picked up many times. Its specificity is not known. In the library, each TCR cDNA molecule bore its own unique molecular identifier. One entry per CDR3 protein, called by TCRdb with MiXCR from the 5' RACE reads. The sample yields tens of thousands of distinct CDR3 sequences, less than 9% seen once. The data are from a study of spatial heterogeneity in lung cancer. General study findings and limits: More often at tumor resection than at routine follow-up, ubiquitous expanded tumor TCRs were detected in the blood.

Specified time point: sample taken at primary tumor resection. Sequencing was performed on whole RNA extracted from tumor and nontumor lung tissue, or from frozen PBMC, and the material was left unsorted. Source: PBMCs, taken at surgery. This sequence was found in a female donor with early-stage non-small cell lung cancer.

CDR3 nucleotide sequence: TGTGCCATCGGACTACAGGGGAGCACTGAAGCTTTCTTT. It translates to CAIGLQGSTEAFF. The chain couples TRBV10-3 to TRBJ1-1; 7 bases are shared with TRBD1. The V gene's germline CDR1 is ENHRY and CDR2 SYGVKD. The CDR3 has 13 residues. Germline trimming cut 8 bases from V and 4 bases from J; bases unmatched to any gene: 7.